This T cell receptor beta chain was documented in a study of control samples from healthy donors and cancer patients. The CDR3 has 12 amino acids. Germline V gives CDR1 SQVTM, CDR2 ANQGSEA. V lost 3 bases, J lost 4 bases, and 9 bases lay in between. This table comes from immunoSEQ multiplex PCR, and its TCRdb copy is limited to in-frame clones, with some not included. This sample has under 200,000 clones, with roughly 95% found just once. The TCR comes from a woman in her thirties in good health. The J gene is TRBJ1-1, the V gene TRBV29-1, with D hard to call. The sequencing input was blood. The CDR3 sequence is CSVDRKTTEAFF. The DNA for the CDR3 is TGCAGCGTTGATAGGAAAACCACTGAAGCTTTCTTT.